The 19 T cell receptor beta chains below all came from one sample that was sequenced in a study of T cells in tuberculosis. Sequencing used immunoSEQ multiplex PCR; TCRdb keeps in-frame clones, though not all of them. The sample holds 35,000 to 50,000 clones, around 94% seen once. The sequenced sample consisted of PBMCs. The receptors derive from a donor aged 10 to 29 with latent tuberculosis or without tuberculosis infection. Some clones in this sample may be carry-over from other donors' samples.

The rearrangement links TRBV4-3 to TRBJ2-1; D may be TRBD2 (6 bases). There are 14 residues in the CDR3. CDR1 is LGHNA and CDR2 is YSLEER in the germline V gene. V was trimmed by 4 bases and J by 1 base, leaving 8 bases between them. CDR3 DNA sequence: TGCGCCAGCAGCCCACGGGGGTCCTACAATGAGCAGTTCTTC. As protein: CASSPRGSYNEQFF.

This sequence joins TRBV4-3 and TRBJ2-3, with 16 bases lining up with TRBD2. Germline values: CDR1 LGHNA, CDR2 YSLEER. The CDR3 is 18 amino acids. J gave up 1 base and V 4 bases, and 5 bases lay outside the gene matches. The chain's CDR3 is CASSPGLAGGPGTDTQYF. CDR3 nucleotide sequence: TGCGCCAGCAGCCCGGGACTAGCGGGAGGGCCTGGCACAGATACGCAGTATTTT.

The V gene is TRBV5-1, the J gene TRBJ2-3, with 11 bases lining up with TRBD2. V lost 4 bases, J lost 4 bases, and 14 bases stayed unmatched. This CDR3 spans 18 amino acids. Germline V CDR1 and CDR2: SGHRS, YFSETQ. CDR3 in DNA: TGCGCCAGCAGCGCAGTAGCGGGAGGGCCACTAGTTTCAGATACGCAGTATTTT. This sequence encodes CASSAVAGGPLVSDTQYF.

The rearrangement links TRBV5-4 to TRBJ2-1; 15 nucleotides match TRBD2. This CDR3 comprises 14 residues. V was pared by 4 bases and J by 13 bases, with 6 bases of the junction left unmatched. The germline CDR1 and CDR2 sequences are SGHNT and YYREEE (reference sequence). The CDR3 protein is CASSTGLAGGSQFF. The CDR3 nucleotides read TGTGCCAGCAGCACGGGACTAGCGGGAGGTTCACAGTTCTTC.

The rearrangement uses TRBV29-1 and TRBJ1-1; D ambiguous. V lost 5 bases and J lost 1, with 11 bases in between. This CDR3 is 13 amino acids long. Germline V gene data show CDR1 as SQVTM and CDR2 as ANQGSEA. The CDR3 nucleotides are TGCAGCGTTTCAACTAGAGAGAACACTGAAGCTTTCTTT. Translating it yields CSVSTRENTEAFF. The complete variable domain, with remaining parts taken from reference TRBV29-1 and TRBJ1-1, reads SAVISQKPSRDICQRGTSLTIQCQVDSQVTMMFWYRQQPGQSLTLIATANQGSEATYESGFVIDKFPISRPNLTFSTLTVSNMSPEDSSIYLCSVSTRENTEAFFGQGTRLTVV.

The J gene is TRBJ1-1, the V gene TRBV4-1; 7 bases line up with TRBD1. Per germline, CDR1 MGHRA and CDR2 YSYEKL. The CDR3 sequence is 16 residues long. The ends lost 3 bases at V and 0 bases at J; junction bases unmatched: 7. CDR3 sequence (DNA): TGCGCCAGCAGCCAGGTACAGGGGCCGATGAACACTGAAGCTTTCTTT. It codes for CASSQVQGPMNTEAFF.

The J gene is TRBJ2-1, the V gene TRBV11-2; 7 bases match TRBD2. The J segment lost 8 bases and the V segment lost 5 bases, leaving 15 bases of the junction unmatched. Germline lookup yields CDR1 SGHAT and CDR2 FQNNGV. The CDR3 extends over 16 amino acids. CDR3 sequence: CASSPRDYPQGDEQFF. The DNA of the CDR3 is TGTGCCAGCAGCCCCAGGGACTACCCTCAAGGCGATGAGCAGTTCTTC.

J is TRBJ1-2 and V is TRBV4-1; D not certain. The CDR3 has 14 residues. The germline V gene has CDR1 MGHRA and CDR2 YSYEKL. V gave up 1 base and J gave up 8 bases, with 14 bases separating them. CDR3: CASSQGRFFWGYTF. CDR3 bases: TGCGCCAGCAGCCAAGGGCGGTTTTTTTGGGGCTACACCTTC.

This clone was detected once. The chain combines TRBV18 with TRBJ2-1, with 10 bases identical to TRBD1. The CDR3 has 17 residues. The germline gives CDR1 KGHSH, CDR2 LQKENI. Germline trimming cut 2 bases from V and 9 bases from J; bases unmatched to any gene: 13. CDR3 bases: TGTGCCAGCTCACCATCGGGACAGGGGAGAGGGATTGGTGAGCAGTTCTTC. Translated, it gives CASSPSGQGRGIGEQFF.

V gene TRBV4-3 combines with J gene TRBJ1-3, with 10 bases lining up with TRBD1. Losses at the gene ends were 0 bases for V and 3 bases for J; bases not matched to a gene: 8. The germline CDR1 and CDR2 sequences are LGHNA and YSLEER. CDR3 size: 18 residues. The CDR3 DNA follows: TGCGCCAGCAGCCAAGATCTTGGGACAGGGGTTAGTGGAAACACCATATATTTT. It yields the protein CASSQDLGTGVSGNTIYF.

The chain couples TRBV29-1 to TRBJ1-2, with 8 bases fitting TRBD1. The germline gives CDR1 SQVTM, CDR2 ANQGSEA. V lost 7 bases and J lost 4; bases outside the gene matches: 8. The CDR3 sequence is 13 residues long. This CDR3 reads CSAKSGQVYGYTF. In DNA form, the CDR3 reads TGCAGCGCTAAATCGGGACAGGTCTATGGCTACACCTTC.

The chain's CDR3 is CASSEALRGMGSPQHF. CDR3 nucleotide sequence: TGTGCCAGCAGTGAAGCGCTTCGGGGGATGGGGTCGCCCCAGCATTTT. The rearrangement links TRBV2 to TRBJ1-5; D perhaps matches TRBD1 (5 bases). The CDR3 has 16 amino acids. The germline gives CDR1 SNHLY, CDR2 FYNNEI. The V gene lost 0 bases and the J gene lost 9 bases, with 18 bases spanning the gap.

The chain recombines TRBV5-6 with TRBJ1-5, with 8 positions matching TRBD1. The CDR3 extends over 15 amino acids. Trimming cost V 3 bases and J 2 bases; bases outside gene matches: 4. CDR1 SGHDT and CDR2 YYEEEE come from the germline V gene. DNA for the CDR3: TGTGCCAGCAGCTCCGGACAGGGCGGCAATCAGCCCCAGCATTTT. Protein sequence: CASSSGQGGNQPQHF.

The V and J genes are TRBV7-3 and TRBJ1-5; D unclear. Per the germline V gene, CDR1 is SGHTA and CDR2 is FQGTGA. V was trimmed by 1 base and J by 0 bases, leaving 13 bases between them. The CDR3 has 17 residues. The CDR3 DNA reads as TGTGCCAGCAGCTTAAAGATCAAGAGGGATAGCAATCAGCCCCAGCATTTT. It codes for CASSLKIKRDSNQPQHF.

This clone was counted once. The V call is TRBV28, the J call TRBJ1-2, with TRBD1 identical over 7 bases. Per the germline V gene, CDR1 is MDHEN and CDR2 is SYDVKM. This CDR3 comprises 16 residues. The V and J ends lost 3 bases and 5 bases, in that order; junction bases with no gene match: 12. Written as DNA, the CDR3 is TGTGCCAGCAGTTTGGCTCTTACCGGGACAGTTTATGGCTACACCTTC. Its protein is CASSLALTGTVYGYTF.

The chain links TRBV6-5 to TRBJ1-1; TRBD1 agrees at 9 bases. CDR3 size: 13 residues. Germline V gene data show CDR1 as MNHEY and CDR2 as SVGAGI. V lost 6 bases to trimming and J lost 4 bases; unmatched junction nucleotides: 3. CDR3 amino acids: CASRATGGTEAFF. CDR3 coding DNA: TGTGCCAGCAGGGCGACAGGGGGCACTGAAGCTTTCTTT.

This CDR3 is CASSPRTSGNTIYF. The CDR3 nucleotides are TGCGCCAGCAGCCCGAGGACATCCGGAAACACCATATATTTT. This chain joins TRBV5-1 and TRBJ1-3, with D perhaps matching TRBD1 (5 bases). This CDR3 is 14 amino acids long. Trimming removed 4 bases at V and 4 bases at J, with 12 bases between. The germline V gene encodes CDR1 SGHRS and CDR2 YFSETQ.

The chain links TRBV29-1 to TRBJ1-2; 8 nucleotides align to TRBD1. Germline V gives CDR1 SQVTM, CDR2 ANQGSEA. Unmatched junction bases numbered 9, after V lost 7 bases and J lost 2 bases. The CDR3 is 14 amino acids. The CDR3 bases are TGCAGCGCCACAGGGACAGGTGGGAACTATGGCTACACCTTC. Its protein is CSATGTGGNYGYTF.

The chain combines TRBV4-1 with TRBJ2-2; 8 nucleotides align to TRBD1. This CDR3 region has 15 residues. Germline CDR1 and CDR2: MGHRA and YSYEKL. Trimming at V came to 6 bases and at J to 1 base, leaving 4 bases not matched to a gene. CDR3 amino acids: CASSSGTGNTGELFF. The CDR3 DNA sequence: TGCGCCAGCAGTTCCGGGACAGGGAACACCGGGGAGCTGTTTTTT.